The next 29 T cell receptor beta chains were all read from a single sample in a study of blood T cell repertoires in COVID-19. TCRdb keeps only in-frame clones here, not all; method: immunoSEQ multiplex PCR. This sample has hundreds of thousands of clones, with just under 85% found just once. The source material was peripheral blood. The receptors shown here come from a woman aged 50 to 60 with active or convalescent COVID-19.

The chain joins TRBV5-6 to TRBJ2-5; 11 nucleotides agree with TRBD2. This CDR3 spans 15 amino acids. The germline V gene has CDR1 SGHDT and CDR2 YYEEEE. V lost 1 base and J lost 4; bases outside the gene matches: 3. The CDR3 DNA sequence: TGTGCCAGCAGCTTGAAACTAGCGGGAGCAGAGACCCAGTACTTC. Translated: CASSLKLAGAETQYF.

The V and J genes are TRBV11-1 and TRBJ2-2; 10 positions match TRBD1. After removal of 5 bases from V and 4 bases from J, the junction contained 7 bases not matched to a gene. From germline, CDR1 is SGHAT and CDR2 FQDESV (reference sequence). This CDR3 contains 16 residues. CDR3: CASSHRDRGSTGELFF. The DNA of the CDR3 is TGTGCCAGCAGCCACCGGGACAGGGGATCCACCGGGGAGCTGTTTTTT.

The V gene is TRBV5-5, the J gene TRBJ1-4, with no clear D. Germline-derived CDR1 and CDR2 are SGHKS and YYEKEE (reference sequence). This CDR3 is 13 amino acids long. V was clipped by 1 base and J by 3 bases, with 4 bases between them. CDR3 sequence reads: CASSLISNEKLFF. The CDR3 region has the DNA TGTGCCAGCAGCTTGATATCTAATGAAAAACTGTTTTTT.

The rearrangement joins TRBV9 to TRBJ2-1; 8 nucleotides align to TRBD2. The CDR3 extends over 15 amino acids. V gave up 0 bases and J gave up 3 bases; unmatched junction bases: 2. Germline CDR1 SGDLS, CDR2 YYNGEE. This CDR3 is CASSVVAGIYNEQFF. The CDR3 nucleotides read TGTGCCAGCAGCGTAGTAGCGGGGATCTACAATGAGCAGTTCTTC.

The rearrangement uses TRBV19 and TRBJ1-2, with 8 bases fitting TRBD1. Trimming at V came to 5 bases and at J to 2 bases, leaving 10 bases not matched to a gene. Per germline, CDR1 LNHDA and CDR2 SQIVND (reference sequence). This CDR3 region has 16 residues. The CDR3 region is CASSYGQGVPNYGYTF. The CDR3 DNA is TGTGCCAGTAGTTACGGACAGGGAGTACCGAACTATGGCTACACCTTC. Using reference TRBV19 and TRBJ1-2 for the parts outside the CDR3, the full variable domain is DGGITQSPKYLFRKEGQNVTLSCEQNLNHDAMYWYRQDPGQGLRLIYYSQIVNDFQKGDIAEGYSVSREKKESFPLTVTSAQKNPTAFYLCASSYGQGVPNYGYTFGSGTRLTVV.

V usage is TRBV9 and J usage is TRBJ1-2; 10 bases line up with TRBD1. Trimming removed 4 bases from V and 8 bases from J; junction bases left unmatched: 14. The CDR3 extends over 16 amino acids. The germline V gene encodes CDR1 SGDLS and CDR2 YYNGEE. The CDR3 DNA is TGTGCCAGCAGCTCTACCCCACGGACAGGGGGGGGCGGCTACACCTTC. Protein sequence: CASSSTPRTGGGGYTF.

The V call is TRBV9, the J call TRBJ1-2, with D possibly TRBD1 on 5 matching bases. Trimming removed 2 bases from V and 5 bases from J, with 10 bases in between. The CDR3 consists of 13 residues. The germline V gene has CDR1 SGDLS and CDR2 YYNGEE. As DNA, the CDR3 is TGTGCCAGCAGCGTCGACAGAAATTATGGCTACACCTTC. Protein sequence: CASSVDRNYGYTF.

The CDR3 reads CASSLSGTGVDTF. CDR3 DNA: TGTGCCAGCAGTCTATCCGGGACAGGGGTCGACACCTTC. V and J are TRBV25-1 and TRBJ1-2, with 10 nucleotides matching TRBD1. CDR1 is MGHDK and CDR2 is SYGVNS in the germline V gene. The V gene end was trimmed by 5 bases and the J gene end by 12 bases; junction bases not matched to a gene: 9. The CDR3 totals 13 residues.

The V gene is TRBV6-5, the J gene TRBJ1-2; a weak D match, TRBD1 (6 bases). Trimming shortened V by 5 bases and J by 4 bases, and 14 bases separated the two germline ends. The CDR3 length is 14 residues. Germline-derived CDR1 and CDR2 are MNHEY and SVGAGI. The CDR3 is CASSPYGQSYGYTF. The CDR3, as DNA: TGTGCCAGCAGTCCGTACGGACAGAGCTATGGCTACACCTTC.

This clone appeared a single time. The chain combines TRBV27 with TRBJ1-6; weak D call: TRBD1 (5 bases). V dropped 4 bases and J dropped 9 bases, with 19 bases sitting between them. CDR1 is MNHEY and CDR2 is SMNVEV in the germline V gene (reference sequence). The CDR3 consists of 16 residues. CDR3 sequence reads: CASSSPRGTFTSPLHF. The CDR3 DNA follows: TGTGCCAGCAGTTCCCCCCGAGGGACTTTTACTTCACCCCTCCACTTT.

The chain employs TRBV3-1 (or the pseudogene TRBV3-2) and TRBJ2-7; 7 bases fit TRBD2. The CDR3 is 14 amino acids. The junction had 6 bases not matched to a gene; V was cut back by 0 bases and J by 7 bases. Germline V gene lookup returns CDR1 LGHDT and CDR2 YNNKEL (reference sequence). CDR3 loop: CASSQEAAGLEQYF. The CDR3 DNA follows: TGTGCCAGCAGCCAAGAGGCAGCGGGGTTGGAGCAGTACTTC.

This rearrangement joins TRBV18 to TRBJ1-1; the match to TRBD1 covers 7 bases. Germline V CDR1 and CDR2: KGHSH, LQKENI. This CDR3 has 14 residues. Unmatched junction bases numbered 9, after V lost 6 bases and J lost 5 bases. This CDR3 reads CASSYSTGMTEAFF. The CDR3 bases are TGTGCCAGCTCTTACTCGACAGGGATGACTGAAGCTTTCTTT.

This CDR3 is CASSLGAGSGATYEQYF. CDR3 nucleotide sequence: TGCGCCAGCAGCTTGGGGGCGGGGAGCGGGGCCACCTACGAGCAGTACTTC. V usage is TRBV5-1 and J usage is TRBJ2-7; 7 nucleotides line up with TRBD2. After removal of 0 bases from V and 2 bases from J, the junction contained 11 bases not matched to a gene. Germline CDR1 SGHRS, CDR2 YFSETQ. The CDR3 runs to 17 residues.

This chain links TRBV28 with TRBJ1-2, with TRBD1 as a possible D gene (5 bases). Germline-derived CDR1 and CDR2 are MDHEN and SYDVKM. Trimming took 6 bases from V and 4 from J, leaving 12 bases between them. This CDR3 has 13 amino acids. The CDR3 is CASSRQSGYGYTF. The CDR3 DNA reads TGTGCCAGCAGCAGACAGTCCGGCTATGGCTACACCTTC.

This chain connects TRBV5-6 to TRBJ2-2, with a weak D call TRBD1 (5 bases). Trimming pared 4 bases from V and 4 bases from J, leaving 17 bases between. CDR1 SGHDT and CDR2 YYEEEE come from the germline V gene. The CDR3 consists of 16 residues. CDR3 loop: CASSLPGSRGTGELFF. The DNA for the CDR3 is TGTGCCAGCAGCCTTCCTGGGTCTAGGGGCACCGGGGAGCTGTTTTTT.

The chain is built from TRBV7-9 and TRBJ1-4, with 9 bases matching TRBD1. This CDR3 spans 15 amino acids. The J segment lost 7 bases and the V segment lost 5 bases, leaving 8 bases of the junction unmatched. CDR1 and CDR2 (germline): SEHNR, FQNEAQ (reference sequence). In DNA, the CDR3 is TGTGCCAGCAGCACAACAGGGGGCGCAAGTGAAAAACTGTTTTTT. This sequence encodes CASSTTGGASEKLFF.

The chain employs TRBV18 and TRBJ1-5; tentative D call: TRBD1 (5 bases). Germline assignment: CDR1 KGHSH and CDR2 LQKENI. The CDR3 loop spans 14 amino acids. The V end lost 2 bases, the J end lost 4 bases, and 9 bases lay between the germline ends. CDR3 sequence (DNA): TGTGCCAGCTCACCATCCGCAGGGAATCAGCCCCAGCATTTT. Protein product: CASSPSAGNQPQHF.

The rearrangement uses TRBV6-5 and TRBJ1-5, with no clear D. The V and J ends lost 2 bases and 6 bases respectively, with 17 bases between them. CDR3 length: 16 amino acids. The germline gives CDR1 MNHEY, CDR2 SVGAGI. CDR3 nucleotides: TGTGCCAGCAGTTACAGAGGGAGAACGCGCGGTCAGCCCCAGCATTTT. Encoded protein: CASSYRGRTRGQPQHF.

The table lists this clone with a few counts. The chain is built from TRBV19 and TRBJ1-2, with 7 bases aligning to TRBD1. In germline, CDR1 is LNHDA, CDR2 SQIVND (reference sequence). After removal of 6 bases from V and 4 bases from J, the junction contained 8 bases not matched to a gene. CDR3 length: 14 amino acids. CDR3 sequence reads: CASRRTRGIYGYTF. CDR3 DNA: TGTGCCAGTAGGCGCACCAGGGGGATCTATGGCTACACCTTC.

The CDR3 protein is CASTLPGGNTEAFF. CDR3 DNA sequence: TGTGCCAGCACTCTCCCCGGGGGGAACACTGAAGCTTTCTTT. This chain uses TRBV28 with TRBJ1-1; a weak D match, TRBD1 (5 bases). CDR1 is MDHEN, CDR2 SYDVKM, per germline. V was pared by 7 bases and J by 1 base, with 13 bases between. This CDR3 is 14 amino acids long. Based on the CDR3 plus reference TRBV28 and TRBJ1-1, the full variable domain is DVKVTQSSRYLVKRTGEKVFLECVQDMDHENMFWYRQDPGLGLRLIYFSYDVKMKEKGDIPEGYSVSREKKERFSLILESASTNQTSMYLCASTLPGGNTEAFFGQGTRLTVV.

This chain connects TRBV11-2 to TRBJ2-2; TRBD2 matches at 10 bases. The CDR3 covers 15 residues. Germline values: CDR1 SGHAT, CDR2 FQNNGV. With V trimmed by 7 bases and J by 5 bases, 7 bases remained unmatched. The CDR3 loop reads CASNFGLAATGELFF. Written as DNA, the CDR3 is TGTGCCAGCAACTTCGGACTAGCGGCGACCGGGGAGCTGTTTTTT.

The chain has TRBV18 and TRBJ2-7, with D perhaps TRBD1 (8 bases). Germline V CDR1 and CDR2: KGHSH, LQKENI. The CDR3 runs 16 residues. The ends were cut back, 0 bases at V and 1 base at J, with 13 bases in the middle. The DNA for the CDR3 is TGTGCCAGCTCACCACCTGGACAGGGAGGGTCCTACGAGCAGTACTTC. As protein: CASSPPGQGGSYEQYF.

This clone was picked up one time. The V gene is TRBV30, the J gene TRBJ2-1; TRBD1 is a possible D gene (6 bases). The germline gives CDR1 GTSNPN, CDR2 SVGIG (reference sequence). V shed 2 bases and J shed 5 bases, with 22 bases lying between them. The CDR3 covers 17 residues. This chain's CDR3 is CAWSSRTRGLRDNEQFF. CDR3 nucleotide sequence: TGTGCCTGGAGTTCACGAACCAGGGGTCTAAGGGACAATGAGCAGTTCTTC.

V is TRBV10-2 and J is TRBJ2-7, with D perhaps TRBD1 (6 bases). The V end was cut by 6 bases, the J end by 2 bases, with 14 bases between. The CDR3 loop spans 14 amino acids. The germline V gene encodes CDR1 WSHSY and CDR2 SAAADI. CDR3 sequence (DNA): TGCGCCAGCAGGGACGCAGGGGAACCCTACGAGCAGTACTTC. Amino acids: CASRDAGEPYEQYF.

This rearrangement joins TRBV7-8 to TRBJ1-3; no firm D call. Germline CDR1 SGHVS, CDR2 FQNEAQ. The CDR3 contains 15 residues. V was trimmed by 3 bases and J by 0 bases, leaving 9 bases between them. In DNA form, the CDR3 reads TGTGCCAGCAGCTTCTCTTCTTTCTCTGGAAACACCATATATTTT. Its translation: CASSFSSFSGNTIYF.

This chain links TRBV5-1 with TRBJ1-4; no reliable D call. Trimming shortened V by 6 bases and J by 0 bases, and 15 bases separated the two germline ends. Germline-derived CDR1 and CDR2 are SGHRS and YFSETQ. The CDR3 runs to 16 residues. CDR3 loop: CASKSRTATTNEKLFF. The CDR3 region has the DNA TGCGCCAGCAAGTCTAGGACTGCTACAACTAATGAAAAACTGTTTTTT.

This clone was found a few times. This rearrangement joins TRBV28 to TRBJ1-1, with D maybe TRBD1 (6 bases). The germline V gene has CDR1 MDHEN and CDR2 SYDVKM. V was shortened by 5 bases and J by 8 bases, with 12 bases between the two germline ends. The CDR3 is 12 amino acids. CDR3 loop: CASSEGVGEAFF. CDR3 sequence (DNA): TGTGCCAGCAGTGAGGGGGTCGGGGAAGCTTTCTTT.

Only one count was recorded for this clone. This rearrangement joins TRBV6-5 to TRBJ1-2; D uncertain. Looked up from germline, CDR1 is MNHEY and CDR2 is SVGAGI. The CDR3 totals 11 residues. Trimming pared 6 bases from V and 2 bases from J, leaving 4 bases between. The CDR3 loop reads CASRQNYGYTF. In DNA, the CDR3 is TGTGCCAGCAGACAAAACTATGGCTACACCTTC.

This clone was picked up one time. This chain joins TRBV19 and TRBJ2-6; a possible D gene is TRBD2 (5 bases). CDR1 and CDR2 from the germline V gene are LNHDA and SQIVND (reference sequence). Trimming stripped 7 bases from V and 4 bases from J, with 8 bases between. The CDR3 is 13 residues long. The CDR3 region has the DNA TGTGCCAGTAATTCGGGAGGGGCCAACGTCCTGACTTTC. Translating gives CASNSGGANVLTF.